These 15 T cell receptor beta chains came from one sample sequenced in a study of cytomegalovirus exposure and HLA in healthy donors. Profiling relied on immunoSEQ multiplex PCR, and the TCRdb table lists in-frame clones only, not all of them. Of some 200,000 clones listed, approximately 89% are singletons. Sequencing used PBMCs. These receptor sequences come from a young man in good health and CMV-seropositive.

This sequence joins TRBV27 and TRBJ2-7; the D call may be TRBD1 or TRBD2 (6 bases each). Germline CDR1 reads MNHEY; CDR2 reads SMNVEV (reference sequence). Trimming pared 3 bases from V and 3 bases from J, leaving 18 bases between. The CDR3 is made up of 16 amino acids. CDR3 loop: CASSFSRRGPHYEQYF. Written as DNA, the CDR3 is TGTGCCAGCAGTTTCTCCCGACGGGGGCCCCACTACGAGCAGTACTTC.

V usage is TRBV14 and J usage is TRBJ1-6; 8 nucleotides align to TRBD1. There are 15 residues in the CDR3. J lost 8 bases, V lost 4 bases, and 7 bases had no gene match. CDR1 is SGHDN and CDR2 is FVKESK in the germline V gene. The CDR3 sequence: CASSPGGGSYSPLHF. CDR3 DNA sequence: TGTGCCAGCAGCCCAGGGGGCGGAAGTTATTCACCCCTCCACTTT.

The chain is built from TRBV5-1 and TRBJ1-5; D gene uncertain. This CDR3 is built from 15 residues. Germline CDR1 and CDR2: SGHRS and YFSETQ. Trimming removed 0 bases from V and 3 bases from J, with 10 bases in between. CDR3 bases: TGCGCCAGCAGCTTGGGCGCGGGGATCAATCAGCCCCAGCATTTT. Translating it yields CASSLGAGINQPQHF.

This rearrangement joins TRBV9 to TRBJ2-7, with TRBD2 matching over 7 bases. The V segment lost 4 bases and the J segment 4 bases; nucleotides outside the gene matches: 8. Looked up from germline, CDR1 is SGDLS and CDR2 is YYNGEE. This CDR3 region has 14 residues. The CDR3 sequence is CASSPSGIPYEQYF. The CDR3 DNA is TGTGCCAGCAGCCCCAGCGGGATCCCGTACGAGCAGTACTTC.

This clone was detected a few times. The rearrangement links TRBV11-3 to TRBJ2-7, with D uncertain. CDR3 length: 11 amino acids. V lost 0 bases and J lost 8, with 5 bases in between. The germline CDR1 and CDR2 sequences are SGHNT and YENEEA. This CDR3 reads CASSLDRQQYF. The CDR3 coding sequence is TGTGCCAGCAGCTTAGACCGACAGCAGTACTTC.

V usage is TRBV11-3 and J usage is TRBJ2-5; TRBD2 is a possible D gene (5 bases). Trimming stripped 5 bases from V and 7 bases from J, with 11 bases between. Per the germline V gene, CDR1 is SGHNT and CDR2 is YENEEA. The CDR3 is 12 residues long. CDR3: CASSRLEGTQYF. The DNA of the CDR3 is TGTGCCAGCAGCCGGTTAGAGGGGACCCAGTACTTC. The full variable domain, in which reference TRBV11-3 and TRBJ2-5 provide the parts outside the CDR3, is EAGVVQSPRYKIIEKKQPVAFWCNPISGHNTLYWYLQNLGQGPELLIRYENEEAVDDSQLPKDRFSAERLKGVDSTLKIQPAELGDSAVYLCASSRLEGTQYFGPGTRLLVL.

The gene calls are TRBV6-1 and TRBJ2-3; 12 nucleotides match TRBD2. V dropped 11 bases and J dropped 4; count of bases not matched to a gene: 4. The CDR3 length is 13 residues. The germline V gene encodes CDR1 MNHNS and CDR2 SASEGT. In nucleotides, the CDR3 is TGTGCCGGGGGGACTAGCGGGCCAGATACGCAGTATTTT. Its translation: CAGGTSGPDTQYF.

The CDR3 is CASSFAYNEQFF. As DNA, the CDR3 is TGTGCCAGCAGCTTTGCCTACAATGAGCAGTTCTTC. The rearrangement uses TRBV28 and TRBJ2-1; D not resolved. Germline CDR1 MDHEN, CDR2 SYDVKM. CDR3 length: 12 amino acids. Trimming left V 6 bases short and J 2 bases short, with 5 bases between.

V gene TRBV18 combines with J gene TRBJ1-5; TRBD1 matches 8 bases. With 4 bases clipped from V and 4 bases from J, the junction kept 9 bases outside the gene matches. From germline, CDR1 is KGHSH and CDR2 LQKENI. The CDR3 covers 16 residues. DNA of the CDR3: TGTGCCAGCTCACTTCAGGGACAGGTCAAGAATCAGCCCCAGCATTTT. Translated: CASSLQGQVKNQPQHF.

J is TRBJ1-5 and V is TRBV5-1; weak D call: TRBD1 (5 bases). V gave up 4 bases and J gave up 4 bases, with 12 bases separating them. This CDR3 comprises 14 residues. The germline V gene encodes CDR1 SGHRS and CDR2 YFSETQ. As DNA, the CDR3 is TGCGCCAGCAGCCCCGGCGGGACTAATCAGCCCCAGCATTTT. Encoded protein: CASSPGGTNQPQHF. Complete variable domain (other parts from reference TRBV5-1 and TRBJ1-5): KAGVTQTPRYLIKTRGQQVTLSCSPISGHRSVSWYQQTPGQGLQFLFEYFSETQRNKGNFPGRFSGRQFSNSRSEMNVSTLELGDSALYLCASSPGGTNQPQHFGDGTRLSIL.

The V and J genes are TRBV10-2 and TRBJ2-7; D unclear. Trimming took off 6 bases at V and 2 bases at J, with 11 bases between the two ends. The germline gives CDR1 WSHSY, CDR2 SAAADI. CDR3 size: 13 residues. The CDR3 DNA is TGCGCCAGCAGCCTGGGGAAACCCTACGAGCAGTACTTC. This sequence encodes CASSLGKPYEQYF.

The rearrangement uses TRBV30 and TRBJ2-4, with 7 bases lining up with TRBD1. Trimming took 5 bases from V and 0 from J; bases not matched to a gene: 4. CDR3 size: 14 residues. Germline assignment: CDR1 GTSNPN and CDR2 SVGIG (reference sequence). CDR3 residues: CAWEGQLAKNIQYF. The CDR3 bases are TGTGCCTGGGAGGGACAGCTAGCCAAAAACATTCAGTACTTC.

This chain uses TRBV2 with TRBJ1-2; no clear D gene. The CDR3 is 13 amino acids. The V and J ends lost 7 bases and 5 bases respectively, with 14 bases between them. In germline, CDR1 is SNHLY, CDR2 FYNNEI. The CDR3 bases are TGTGCCAGCAACCCGACTCACCGATATGGCTACACCTTC. Protein product: CASNPTHRYGYTF.

The chain employs TRBV2 and TRBJ2-2, with D perhaps matching TRBD1 (6 bases). This CDR3 has 15 residues. The germline CDR1 and CDR2 sequences are SNHLY and FYNNEI. V was pared by 6 bases and J by 6 bases, with 17 bases between. The CDR3 nucleotides are TGTGCCAGCAGGGACCAGGCAGGGGTGGCCGGGGAGCTGTTTTTT. Protein sequence: CASRDQAGVAGELFF.

The chain combines TRBV28 with TRBJ2-7; D ambiguous. The CDR3 is made up of 10 amino acids. The V gene's germline CDR1 is MDHEN and CDR2 SYDVKM. Trimming cost V 10 bases and J 0 bases, with 4 bases left between them. CDR3 sequence (DNA): TGTGCCACCCACTCCTACGAGCAGTACTTC. As protein: CATHSYEQYF.